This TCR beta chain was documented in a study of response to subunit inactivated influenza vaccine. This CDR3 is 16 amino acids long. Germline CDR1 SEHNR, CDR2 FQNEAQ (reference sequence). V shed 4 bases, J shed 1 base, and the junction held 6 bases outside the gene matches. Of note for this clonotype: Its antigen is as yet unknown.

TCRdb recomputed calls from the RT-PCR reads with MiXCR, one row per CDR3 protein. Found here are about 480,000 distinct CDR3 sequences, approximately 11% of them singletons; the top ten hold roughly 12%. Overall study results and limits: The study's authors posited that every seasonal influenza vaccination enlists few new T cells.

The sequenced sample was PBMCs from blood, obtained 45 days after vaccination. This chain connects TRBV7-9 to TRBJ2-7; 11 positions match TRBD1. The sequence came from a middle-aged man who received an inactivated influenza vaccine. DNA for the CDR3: TGTGCCAGCAGCTCTTCCGGGACAGGGGGATCCTACGAGCAGTACTTC. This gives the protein CASSSSGTGGSYEQYF.